The next 19 T cell receptor beta chains were all read from a single sample in a study of blood T cells in healthy people across ages. It was with a sample-barcoded 5' primer and a J-beta primer mix that a second PCR of roughly 7 to 12 cycles was run. TCRdb reanalysed the 5' RACE reads using MiXCR and keeps one entry per CDR3 protein. The sample has hundreds of thousands of distinct CDR3 sequences, 58% seen once. Specimen: blood. Receptors originate from a young man in good health.

J is TRBJ1-1 and V is TRBV6-1, with 10 nucleotides matching TRBD1. Germline-derived CDR1 and CDR2 are MNHNS and SASEGT. J gave up 7 bases and V 6 bases, and 2 bases lay outside the gene matches. This CDR3 comprises 12 residues. The CDR3 is CASRRTGGEAFF. The CDR3 coding sequence is TGTGCCAGCAGAAGGACAGGGGGTGAAGCTTTCTTT.

This clonotype was observed a few times. This chain joins TRBV6-2 or TRBV6-3 and TRBJ2-3; possibly TRBD2 for D (6 bases). V lost 4 bases and J lost 0, with 11 bases in between. In germline, CDR1 is MNHEY, CDR2 SVGEGT. This CDR3 has 15 amino acids. The CDR3 reads CASSLGGFSTDTQYF. DNA of the CDR3: TGTGCCAGCAGTTTGGGAGGATTCAGCACAGATACGCAGTATTTT.

This clonotype showed up just a few times. V gene TRBV10-3 combines with J gene TRBJ1-6; perhaps TRBD1 as D (5 bases). The CDR3 contains 14 residues. Trimming left V 3 bases short and J 10 bases short, with 13 bases between. The V gene's germline CDR1 is ENHRY and CDR2 SYGVKD. The CDR3, as DNA: TGTGCCATCAGTGACCAAGGGGAAAGATCACCCCTCCACTTT. This encodes CAISDQGERSPLHF.

CDR3 residues: CASSSPGGFQPQHF. The CDR3, as DNA: TGTGCCAGCAGTTCTCCAGGGGGCTTCCAGCCCCAGCATTTT. The chain uses TRBV6-2 or TRBV6-3 and TRBJ1-5, with 8 nucleotides matching TRBD1. Germline lookup yields CDR1 MNHEY and CDR2 SVGEGT. V was pared by 4 bases and J by 7 bases, with 6 bases of the junction left unmatched. The CDR3 extends over 14 amino acids.

V and J are TRBV21-1 and TRBJ2-1. TRBV21-1 is deemed a pseudogene. This CDR3 is built from 10 residues. CDR3 loop: CASSTAEQFF. DNA for the CDR3: TGTGCCAGCAGCACCGCCGAGCAGTTCTTC.

V usage is TRBV12-3 or TRBV12-4 and J usage is TRBJ2-1; TRBD1 matches at 7 bases. CDR3 size: 15 residues. The V gene end was trimmed by 7 bases and the J gene end by 9 bases; junction bases not matched to a gene: 15. The CDR3 protein is CASTTSGTVIGEQFF. Here the CDR3 DNA reads TGTGCCAGCACTACATCTGGGACAGTAATTGGTGAGCAGTTCTTC.

CDR3 DNA sequence: TGTGCCAGCAGCCGAAAAATCCCTAGCGGGGCGTCCGTTGAGACCCAGTACTTC. Translation gives CASSRKIPSGASVETQYF. The chain links TRBV4-2 to TRBJ2-5, with 9 bases matching TRBD2. Germline assignment: CDR1 LGHNA and CDR2 YNFKEQ. This CDR3 is 18 amino acids long. J was trimmed by 5 bases and V by 4 bases; bases with no gene match: 17.

This clonotype appeared once. The junction and the germline gene differ at one end; a read error may be behind it. The J gene is TRBJ2-3, the V gene TRBV6-6, with no clear D. This CDR3 comprises 14 residues. Germline V CDR1 and CDR2: MNHNY, SVGAGI (reference sequence). The CDR3 loop is CACSLTSFADTQYF. The CDR3 DNA sequence: TGTGCCTGCAGTCTGACAAGTTTTGCAGATACGCAGTATTTT.

The rearrangement links TRBV10-3 to TRBJ2-2, with D unclear. Germline values: CDR1 ENHRY, CDR2 SYGVKD. Trimming removed 3 bases from V and 6 bases from J, with 8 bases in between. The CDR3 has 13 amino acids. The CDR3 nucleotides read TGTGCCATCAGTGACGCTTCTCCCGGGGAGCTGTTTTTT. Translating it yields CAISDASPGELFF.

V is TRBV7-8 and J is TRBJ2-1; 11 bases fit TRBD2. Germline V gene data show CDR1 as SGHVS and CDR2 as FQNEAQ. This CDR3 has 16 residues. With V trimmed by 1 base and J by 3 bases, 2 bases remained unmatched. CDR3 loop: CASSLVTSGSYNEQFF. The CDR3 bases are TGTGCCAGCAGCTTAGTAACTAGCGGGAGCTACAATGAGCAGTTCTTC.

The rearrangement links TRBV6-6 to TRBJ2-3; a possible D gene is TRBD2 (6 bases). The CDR3 has 15 amino acids. Trimming removed 2 bases from V and 4 bases from J, with 13 bases in between. Germline lookup yields CDR1 MNHNY and CDR2 SVGAGI (reference sequence). For the CDR3, the DNA is TGTGCCAGCAGTTACCCTAGCGAACAATCAGATACGCAGTATTTT. Translation gives CASSYPSEQSDTQYF.

The chain couples TRBV27 to TRBJ1-2, with D uncertain. This CDR3 comprises 14 residues. Germline values: CDR1 MNHEY, CDR2 SMNVEV (reference sequence). Trimming took off 4 bases at V and 5 bases at J, with 14 bases between the two ends. The DNA for the CDR3 is TGTGCCAGCAGTTCCTTGGAAAGGAGATATGGCTACACCTTC. This sequence encodes CASSSLERRYGYTF.

The chain links TRBV20-1 to TRBJ2-5; D uncertain. This CDR3 is 13 amino acids long. CDR1 and CDR2 from the germline V gene are DFQATT and SNEGSKA (reference sequence). Between the trimmed V and J ends, which lost 6 bases and 4 bases, there was a span of 15 bases. CDR3 nucleotides: TGCAGTGCCATCCCGGCTAGTCCAGAGACCCAGTACTTC. Its protein is CSAIPASPETQYF.

This chain links TRBV4-1 with TRBJ2-2; TRBD1 or TRBD2 may be the D gene (7 bases each). V was clipped by 4 bases and J by 5 bases, with 14 bases between them. Germline assignment: CDR1 MGHRA and CDR2 YSYEKL. CDR3 length: 15 amino acids. This CDR3 is CASSPNRGGTGELFF. As DNA, the CDR3 is TGCGCCAGCAGCCCGAACAGGGGAGGGACCGGGGAGCTGTTTTTT.

The genes are TRBV12-3 or TRBV12-4 and TRBJ1-2, with D hard to call. The V end was cut by 5 bases, the J end by 7 bases, with 14 bases between. The CDR3 sequence is 13 residues long. CDR3 sequence: CASSAGLGVGYTF. The CDR3 DNA is TGTGCCAGCAGTGCGGGCCTTGGGGTTGGCTACACCTTC.

This clonotype has ten or more counts. The chain links TRBV2 to TRBJ2-5; D is unclear. The V gene lost 6 bases and the J gene lost 4 bases, with 6 bases spanning the gap. Germline values: CDR1 SNHLY, CDR2 FYNNEI. CDR3 size: 11 residues. The CDR3 spells CASSEVETQYF. In DNA form, the CDR3 reads TGTGCCAGCAGCGAGGTAGAGACCCAGTACTTC.

The chain joins TRBV7-3 to TRBJ2-7; perhaps TRBD1 as D (6 bases). V was cut by 5 bases and J by 12 bases, with 20 bases left in between. This CDR3 comprises 13 residues. Germline loops: CDR1 SGHTA, CDR2 FQGTGA. Here the CDR3 reads CASSQGPRTEPYF. In DNA, the CDR3 is TGTGCCAGCAGCCAAGGGCCCCGGACAGAACCGTACTTC.

The chain couples TRBV6-2 or TRBV6-3 to TRBJ2-5; D uncertain. The J call may be wrong; the DNA end is better matched by TRBJ2-7. Germline CDR1 is MNHEY and CDR2 is SVGEGT. The CDR3 sequence is 12 residues long. Here the CDR3 DNA reads TGTGCCAGCGCCAACCCAACCTACGAGCAGTACTTC. The encoded protein is CASANPTYEQYF.

The rearrangement joins TRBV5-1 to TRBJ2-5; 9 nucleotides line up with TRBD2. Germline V gene lookup returns CDR1 SGHRS and CDR2 YFSETQ. This CDR3 contains 14 residues. The J segment lost 3 bases and the V segment lost 7 bases, leaving 7 bases of the junction unmatched. DNA for the CDR3: TGCGCCAGCGCCCCGGGACTAGCCGAAGAGACCCAGTACTTC. This sequence encodes CASAPGLAEETQYF.